These 19 T cell receptor beta chains share one sample of origin, sequenced in a study of monozygotic twins with inflammatory bowel disease. Each CDR3 protein gets one entry in TCRdb, which reprocessed the 5' RACE reads and gives no DNA. This sample's table has nearly 450,000 distinct CDR3 sequences. Sequenced sample: blood. Receptors were obtained from a human donor with ulcerative colitis or Crohn's disease, or a healthy co-twin of an affected twin (not recorded which).

The chain combines TRBV20-1 with TRBJ2-7; TCRdb indicates TRBD1, and absent DNA this call remains unverified. Germline lookup yields CDR1 DFQATT and CDR2 SNEGSKA (reference sequence). CDR3 length equals 13 residues. This CDR3 reads CSASRDISTEQYF.

J is TRBJ1-4 and V is TRBV29-1; there is no DNA to check the TCRdb D call of TRBD1. This CDR3 has 11 amino acids. The germline V gene encodes CDR1 SQVTM and CDR2 ANQGSEA. The chain's CDR3 is CSVAVSGGLFF.

The CDR3 sequence: CASSLTGQPYGYTF. V and J are TRBV10-2 and TRBJ1-2; lacking DNA, the TRBD1 call made by TCRdb goes unchecked. The CDR3 sequence is 14 residues long. Germline values: CDR1 WSHSY, CDR2 SAAADI.

The chain joins TRBV7-2 to TRBJ1-1; without DNA, the TCRdb call of TRBD1 cannot be checked. Germline CDR1 is SGHTA and CDR2 is FQGNSA. The CDR3 totals 14 residues. The CDR3 here is CASSGRQGDTEAFF.

The chain couples TRBV6-2 or TRBV6-3 to TRBJ2-1; TCRdb names TRBD1, which stays unverified in the absence of DNA. This CDR3 is 14 amino acids long. In germline, CDR1 is MNHEY, CDR2 SVGEGT. The CDR3 loop reads CASSYLGVYNEQFF.

This chain joins TRBV6-5 and TRBJ1-1. This CDR3 has 13 amino acids. Germline V gene lookup returns CDR1 MNHEY and CDR2 SVGAGI. CDR3 in amino acids: CASSYGVRTEAFF.

The rearrangement links TRBV10-3 to TRBJ1-1. This CDR3 comprises 14 residues. Per the germline V gene, CDR1 is ENHRY and CDR2 is SYGVKD. The CDR3: CAATATIGDTEAFF.

The V and J genes are TRBV29-1 and TRBJ1-1; TCRdb picks TRBD1, but there is no DNA to check that call. Per germline, CDR1 SQVTM and CDR2 ANQGSEA. The CDR3 covers 15 residues. CDR3 loop: CSVTRGPYRDTEAFF.

The chain combines TRBV20-1 with TRBJ1-1. The CDR3 consists of 12 residues. Germline lookup yields CDR1 DFQATT and CDR2 SNEGSKA (reference sequence). CDR3 amino acids: CSAQKGNTEAFF.

The chain is built from TRBV9 and TRBJ1-6. In germline, CDR1 is SGDLS, CDR2 YYNGEE. The CDR3 has 14 residues. The CDR3 spells CASSVDVGNSPLHF.

The chain links TRBV20-1 to TRBJ2-7; with no DNA, the TCRdb D assignment of TRBD1 cannot be verified. The CDR3 runs 14 residues. Per the germline V gene, CDR1 is DFQATT and CDR2 is SNEGSKA (reference sequence). The CDR3 sequence: CSASAGTGFYEQYF.

This chain uses TRBV2 with TRBJ2-1; without DNA, the TCRdb call of TRBD2 cannot be checked. The CDR3 extends over 16 amino acids. Germline values: CDR1 SNHLY, CDR2 FYNNEI. The CDR3 loop is CASSEGVAGGPSEQFF.

J is TRBJ2-1 and V is TRBV24-1; the D gene TCRdb calls, TRBD1, cannot be checked with no DNA. The CDR3 extends over 16 amino acids. Germline assignment: CDR1 KGHDR and CDR2 SFDVKD. CDR3 loop: CATSEGTGRPYNEQFF.

The genes are TRBV5-1 and TRBJ2-3. CDR1 and CDR2 (germline): SGHRS, YFSETQ. The CDR3 has 12 residues. CDR3: CASSFPDDTQYF.

The V and J genes are TRBV20-1 and TRBJ2-3. From germline, CDR1 is DFQATT and CDR2 SNEGSKA (reference sequence). The CDR3 runs 13 residues. CDR3 region: CSAPARITDTQYF.

This chain uses TRBV24-1 with TRBJ2-7; the D gene TCRdb calls, TRBD1, cannot be checked with no DNA. Germline V gene lookup returns CDR1 KGHDR and CDR2 SFDVKD. This CDR3 contains 14 residues. This CDR3 reads CATSDGQGIYEQYF.

The chain has TRBV7-7 and TRBJ2-1; the D gene TCRdb calls, TRBD2, cannot be checked with no DNA. There are 14 residues in the CDR3. Per germline, CDR1 SSHAT and CDR2 FNYEAQ (reference sequence). The CDR3 region is CASSLGGIYNEQFF.

The CDR3: CASSLVGAGAGNEQFF. V usage is TRBV7-3 and J usage is TRBJ2-1; there is no DNA to check the TCRdb D call of TRBD2. Per the germline V gene, CDR1 is SGHTA and CDR2 is FQGTGA. The CDR3 length is 16 residues.

The chain couples TRBV7-8 to TRBJ2-2; lacking DNA, the TRBD1 call made by TCRdb goes unchecked. The CDR3 sequence is 16 residues long. Germline CDR1 and CDR2: SGHVS and FQNEAQ. This CDR3 reads CASSLALGRGAGELFF. Looking up the rest from reference TRBV7-8 and TRBJ2-2 gives the full variable domain: GAGVSQSPRYKVAKRGQDVALRCDPISGHVSLFWYQQALGQGPEFLTYFQNEAQLDKSGLPSDRFFAERPEGSVSTLKIQRTQQEDSAVYLCASSLALGRGAGELFFGEGSRLTVL.